This entry features one T cell receptor beta chain sequence. Antigen specificity is unknown. The assay was immunoSEQ multiplex PCR, and TCRdb's table has in-frame clones only and misses some. In the table there are under 150,000 clones, over 75% of which are singletons. The entry originates in a study of T cell responses to AZD1222 COVID-19 vaccine. Study observations and caveats: Vaccine-associated CD4 TCRs ranged over spike, dominating at 160-218 and 743-854.

V trimming: 5 bases; J trimming: 4 bases; junction bases outside the gene matches: 13. CDR3 length: 18 amino acids. CDR1 is LNHDA and CDR2 is SQIVND in the germline V gene (reference sequence). The chain uses TRBV19 and TRBJ2-6; TRBD1 matches at 8 bases. This receptor was taken from an adult who received the MenACWY meningococcal vaccine as a control. The sequencing used peripheral blood, collected 28 days after the second dose of the MenACWY control vaccine. CDR3 region: CASSGGQVPSLGANVLTF. DNA for the CDR3: TGTGCCAGTAGTGGGGGACAGGTGCCTTCGTTAGGGGCCAACGTCCTGACTTTC.